These 23 T cell receptor beta chains came from one sample sequenced in a study. TCRdb analysed the 5' RACE reads with MiXCR anew, one entry per CDR3 protein. Of some 13,000 distinct CDR3 sequences listed, about 22% are singletons. Sequencing was performed on naive CD4+ T cells sorted from blood. Stated subset: naive CD4+ T cells, CD4+CD45RA+CD25-. These receptors were taken from a female donor with breast cancer.

This clonotype was observed many times. The chain is built from TRBV20-1 and TRBJ2-3, with 10 bases that match TRBD2. Germline CDR1 and CDR2: DFQATT and SNEGSKA (reference sequence). V lost 8 bases to trimming and J lost 1 base; unmatched junction nucleotides: 9. The CDR3 totals 15 residues. The CDR3 nucleotides read TGCAGTTTCATAAAAGGGACTAGCGGCACAGATACGCAGTATTTT. The encoded protein is CSFIKGTSGTDTQYF.

This clonotype was counted ten times or more. The chain combines TRBV7-9 with TRBJ2-3; no clear D gene. Trimming pared 2 bases from V and 6 bases from J, leaving 3 bases between. The CDR3 is made up of 11 amino acids. CDR1 and CDR2 (germline): SEHNR, FQNEAQ (reference sequence). The CDR3 coding sequence is TGTGCCAGCAGCTTAACGGATACGCAGTATTTT. This codes for CASSLTDTQYF.

By share, this clonotype ranks as medium-sized. The chain has TRBV20-1 and TRBJ2-7, with D possibly TRBD1 on 6 matching bases. The V end lost 6 bases, the J end lost 9 bases, and 21 bases lay between the germline ends. Germline V lookup: CDR1 DFQATT, CDR2 SNEGSKA (reference sequence). The length of the CDR3 is 13 residues. CDR3 nucleotide sequence: TGCAGTGCGCAACAGGCACAGGGTTGGGGGCAGTACTTC. Its translation: CSAQQAQGWGQYF.

This clonotype is categorized as medium-sized. The V gene is TRBV20-1, the J gene TRBJ2-1, with D hard to call. The ends were cut back, 5 bases at V and 5 bases at J, with 13 bases in the middle. The germline V gene encodes CDR1 DFQATT and CDR2 SNEGSKA (reference sequence). This CDR3 contains 13 residues. DNA for the CDR3: TGCAGTGCTCCCCGGCTAGTGAACAATGAGCAGTTCTTC. It is translated as CSAPRLVNNEQFF.

J is TRBJ1-1 and V is TRBV6-6; 7 nucleotides agree with TRBD1. After removal of 7 bases from V and 4 bases from J, the junction contained 9 bases not matched to a gene. This CDR3 contains 14 residues. CDR1 and CDR2 from the germline V gene are MNHNY and SVGAGI (reference sequence). The DNA of the CDR3 is TGTGCCAGCAATATCGGGACAGACCTCACTGAAGCTTTCTTT. Its translation is CASNIGTDLTEAFF.

A note on this clonotype: Just one base apart from a much larger clone, this may be a read error. V usage is TRBV20-1 and J usage is TRBJ2-1; 12 bases are shared with TRBD2. Germline CDR1 reads DFQATT; CDR2 reads SNEGSKA (reference sequence). This CDR3 is 15 amino acids long. This chain's CDR3 is CGVVQLAGGLGEQFF. CDR3 coding DNA: TGCGGTGTGGTACAGCTAGCGGGAGGGCTGGGTGAGCAGTTCTTC.

The gene calls are TRBV18 and TRBJ1-5; 10 bases map to TRBD1. The trim removed 3 bases at V and 1 base at J, leaving 3 bases unmatched. Germline CDR1 is KGHSH and CDR2 is LQKENI. This CDR3 is built from 16 residues. The CDR3 DNA is TGTGCCAGCTCACCCCGGGACAGGGGAAGCAATCAGCCCCAGCATTTT. Its translation: CASSPRDRGSNQPQHF.

The sample holds a few counts of this clonotype. The chain employs TRBV11-2 and TRBJ1-6, with D perhaps TRBD1 (6 bases). This CDR3 spans 14 amino acids. Per the germline V gene, CDR1 is SGHAT and CDR2 is FQNNGV. Between the trimmed V and J ends, which lost 4 bases and 10 bases, there was a span of 14 bases. The CDR3 loop reads CASSSQGSGSPLHF. CDR3 coding DNA: TGTGCCAGCAGCTCACAGGGAAGTGGGTCACCCCTCCACTTT. The variable domain in full, completed from reference TRBV11-2 and TRBJ1-6, reads EAGVAQSPRYKIIEKRQSVAFWCNPISGHATLYWYQQILGQGPKLLIQFQNNGVVDDSQLPKDRFSAERLKGVDSTLKIQPAKLEDSAVYLCASSSQGSGSPLHFGNGTRLTVT.

This clonotype appeared a few times. This chain connects TRBV20-1 to TRBJ1-2; D gene unclear. V was trimmed by 3 bases and J by 4 bases, leaving 6 bases between them. Germline V gene sequence: CDR1 DFQATT, CDR2 SNEGSKA (reference sequence). CDR3 size: 11 residues. The CDR3 sequence: CSARYRYGYTF. Here the CDR3 DNA reads TGCAGTGCTAGGTACCGCTATGGCTACACCTTC.

This clonotype was observed many times. The CDR3 sequence is CASSQGSGYEQYF. The CDR3 region has the DNA TGCGCCAGCAGCCAAGGCTCAGGTTACGAGCAGTACTTC. The gene calls are TRBV4-1 and TRBJ2-7, with D unresolved. The CDR3 runs 13 residues. The V gene lost 1 base and the J gene lost 4 bases, with 8 bases spanning the gap. Germline values: CDR1 MGHRA, CDR2 YSYEKL.

This clonotype showed up many times. The rearrangement joins TRBV5-1 to TRBJ2-7, with TRBD2 matching 13 bases. CDR1 SGHRS and CDR2 YFSETQ come from the germline V gene. This CDR3 spans 15 amino acids. Germline trimming cut 3 bases from V and 5 bases from J; bases unmatched to any gene: 5. CDR3 nucleotides: TGCGCCAGCAGCTGGACTAGCGGGAGTATTAACGAGCAGTACTTC. This sequence encodes CASSWTSGSINEQYF.

This clonotype is medium-sized by share. CDR3: CSARRLAAYNEQFF. DNA for the CDR3: TGCAGTGCTAGACGCCTAGCGGCCTACAATGAGCAGTTCTTC. The chain couples TRBV20-1 to TRBJ2-1, with 7 bases matching TRBD2. V gave up 2 bases and J gave up 2 bases; unmatched junction bases: 3. Germline V gene sequence: CDR1 DFQATT, CDR2 SNEGSKA (reference sequence). CDR3 size: 14 residues.

This clonotype was recorded many times. The chain joins TRBV18 to TRBJ2-1; 12 bases are shared with TRBD2. V was pared by 3 bases and J by 8 bases, with 8 bases of the junction left unmatched. Germline CDR1 is KGHSH and CDR2 is LQKENI. The CDR3 extends over 16 amino acids. This CDR3 is CASSPEYGLAGYEQFF. CDR3 in DNA: TGTGCCAGCTCACCCGAATACGGACTAGCGGGATATGAGCAGTTCTTC. The full variable domain, in which reference TRBV18 and TRBJ2-1 provide the parts outside the CDR3, is NAGVMQNPRHLVRRRGQEARLRCSPMKGHSHVYWYRQLPEEGLKFMVYLQKENIIDESGMPKERFSAEFPKEGPSILRIQQVVRGDSAAYFCASSPEYGLAGYEQFFGPGTRLTVL.

This clonotype ranks as medium-sized. CDR3 amino acids: CASSQTFTISYEQYF. The CDR3 bases are TGTGCCAGCAGCCAGACGTTCACCATCTCCTACGAGCAGTACTTC. This sequence joins TRBV6-2 or TRBV6-3 and TRBJ2-7; D gene unclear. CDR1 is MNHEY and CDR2 is SVGEGT in the germline V gene. This CDR3 has 15 amino acids. Trimming removed 6 bases from V and 0 bases from J, with 15 bases in between.

This clonotype appeared once. At one end, the junction sequence differs from germline, possibly due to a read error. The chain uses TRBV3-1 and TRBJ1-2; tentative D call: TRBD1 (5 bases). CDR1 LGHDT and CDR2 YNNKEL come from the germline V gene (reference sequence). This CDR3 spans 16 amino acids. CDR3 region: CASSQDLSLGLYGCTF. CDR3 sequence (DNA): TGTGCCAGCAGCCAAGATCTTTCTTTGGGACTCTATGGCTGCACCTTC.

This clonotype occurred many times. This chain connects TRBV27 to TRBJ1-5; D is possibly TRBD1 (5 bases). Germline CDR1 is MNHEY and CDR2 is SMNVEV (reference sequence). The CDR3 runs to 14 residues. Trimming left V 3 bases short and J 7 bases short, with 13 bases between. The CDR3 region is CASSFGSGGQPQHF. The CDR3 DNA reads as TGTGCCAGCAGTTTTGGCAGCGGGGGACAGCCCCAGCATTTT.

This clonotype counts as medium-sized. The gene calls are TRBV12-3 or TRBV12-4 and TRBJ1-5; no clear D gene. V lost 5 bases, J lost 4 bases, and 9 bases lay in between. The CDR3 consists of 13 residues. For the CDR3, the DNA is TGTGCCAGCAGTCCCCGGTTTAATCAGCCCCAGCATTTT. Protein: CASSPRFNQPQHF.

This clonotype has at least ten counts. This chain uses TRBV6-5 with TRBJ2-1; 10 bases fit TRBD2. Germline assignment: CDR1 MNHEY and CDR2 SVGAGI. The length of the CDR3 is 17 residues. The V segment lost 7 bases and the J segment 7 bases; nucleotides outside the gene matches: 16. The CDR3 nucleotides are TGTGCCAGCACCCATAAGGGGCTAGCGGGAGTAGTAAATGAGCAGTTCTTC. Protein product: CASTHKGLAGVVNEQFF.

This chain joins TRBV20-1 and TRBJ2-7, with D perhaps matching TRBD1 (6 bases). Trimming pared 3 bases from V and 5 bases from J, leaving 17 bases between. The CDR3 runs 14 residues. Per the germline V gene, CDR1 is DFQATT and CDR2 is SNEGSKA (reference sequence). The CDR3 is CSASYLTGFNEQYF. The CDR3 DNA follows: TGCAGTGCTAGTTATCTAACAGGGTTCAACGAGCAGTACTTC.

This clonotype was counted many times. The gene calls are TRBV4-1 and TRBJ2-1; 14 bases fit TRBD2. The V segment lost 0 bases and the J segment 5 bases; nucleotides outside the gene matches: 3. CDR1 and CDR2 (germline): MGHRA, YSYEKL. This CDR3 contains 17 residues. CDR3 DNA sequence: TGCGCCAGCAGCCAAGACATGGGACTAGCGGGGGACAATGAGCAGTTCTTC. Amino acids: CASSQDMGLAGDNEQFF.

This clonotype was found many times. The genes are TRBV20-1 and TRBJ2-7; TRBD2 aligns across 11 bases. This CDR3 comprises 14 residues. Per germline, CDR1 DFQATT and CDR2 SNEGSKA (reference sequence). V lost 5 bases, J lost 2 bases, and 5 bases stayed unmatched. The DNA for the CDR3 is TGCAGTGCTCCCGTAGCGGGAGGGCCCTACGAGCAGTACTTC. This codes for CSAPVAGGPYEQYF.

This clonotype was seen many times. The chain has TRBV29-1 and TRBJ2-5; a weak D match, TRBD1 (6 bases). This CDR3 is 13 amino acids long. V lost 6 bases to trimming and J lost 4 bases, with 15 bases between them. Germline V gives CDR1 SQVTM, CDR2 ANQGSEA. The CDR3 loop is CSVARDIGETQYF. DNA of the CDR3: TGCAGCGTGGCCCGGGACATCGGAGAGACCCAGTACTTC. Full variable domain (outside the CDR3, taken from reference TRBV29-1 and TRBJ2-5): SAVISQKPSRDICQRGTSLTIQCQVDSQVTMMFWYRQQPGQSLTLIATANQGSEATYESGFVIDKFPISRPNLTFSTLTVSNMSPEDSSIYLCSVARDIGETQYFGPGTRLLVL.

About this clonotype: This may stem from a read error, because a much larger clone lies one nucleotide away. The chain recombines TRBV5-1 with TRBJ2-3, with D unclear. Looked up from germline, CDR1 is SGHRS and CDR2 is YFSETQ. Trimming took 0 bases from V and 4 from J, leaving 9 bases between them. The CDR3 sequence is 14 residues long. The CDR3 spells CASSLGQSADTQYF. The CDR3 coding sequence is TGCGCCAGCAGCTTGGGCCAGTCGGCAGATACGCAGTATTTT.